Following are 31 T cell receptor beta chains from one sample sequenced in a study of T cells in Graves' hyperthyroidism and ophthalmopathy. RNA transcripts gave rise to amplified TCR beta CDR3 regions. The primer set for the first-round RT-PCR of the TCR CDR3 was HTBI. TCRdb processed the multiplex PCR reads anew with MiXCR; each CDR3 protein has one entry. The sample lists 200,000 to 250,000 distinct CDR3 sequences, 15% to 20% seen once, with 50% in the top ten. The specimen was blood. Source of these receptors: a man aged 50 to 59 with Graves' hyperthyroidism.

This clonotype was counted ten times or more. The chain combines TRBV12-3 or TRBV12-4 with TRBJ2-7, with D possibly TRBD1 on 7 matching bases. CDR3 length: 13 amino acids. V lost 6 bases and J lost 7, with 16 bases in between. The CDR3 region is CASSHYRGGEQYF. The CDR3, as DNA: TGTGCCAGCAGCCACTACAGGGGAGGTGAGCAGTACTTC.

To note about this clonotype: This may arise from a read error, as a much more abundant clone is one base away. V and J are TRBV29-1 and TRBJ1-1, with D possibly TRBD1 on 6 matching bases. The CDR3 length is 13 residues. Germline CDR1 and CDR2: SQVTM and ANQGSEA. The DNA of the CDR3 is TGCAGCGTTGCCAGCCAGGGGAACGCTGAAGCTTTCTTT. Protein product: CSVASQGNAEAFF.

The V call is TRBV5-1, the J call TRBJ2-7; D is uncertain. CDR3 size: 14 residues. Trimming shortened V by 5 bases and J by 1 base, and 13 bases separated the two germline ends. CDR1 and CDR2 (germline): SGHRS, YFSETQ. DNA of the CDR3: TGCGCCAGCAGATCTGAGGTCAGTTCCTACGAGCAGTACTTC. Amino acids: CASRSEVSSYEQYF.

This chain links TRBV6-5 with TRBJ1-6, with TRBD1 identical over 8 bases. Germline loops: CDR1 MNHEY, CDR2 SVGAGI. The V gene end was trimmed by 2 bases and the J gene end by 9 bases; junction bases not matched to a gene: 6. The CDR3 totals 15 residues. In DNA form, the CDR3 reads TGTGCCAGCAGTTACCCGCGACAGGGGAGTTCACCCCTCCACTTT. This encodes CASSYPRQGSSPLHF.

Concerning this clonotype: This sequence may be a read error, since a much larger clone differs from it by one base. The chain joins TRBV20-1 to TRBJ2-1; 8 bases line up with TRBD2. CDR1 DFQATT and CDR2 SNEGSKA come from the germline V gene (reference sequence). CDR3 length: 15 amino acids. The CDR3 region is CSARDLTSGYNEQLF. Written as DNA, the CDR3 is TGCAGTGCTAGAGATTTAACTAGCGGCTACAATGAGCAGCTCTTC.

This clonotype showed up many times. This chain uses TRBV28 with TRBJ2-3; the D is unclear. The CDR3 totals 14 residues. Germline V CDR1 and CDR2: MDHEN, SYDVKM. V was clipped by 4 bases and J by 0 bases, with 8 bases between them. The chain's CDR3 is CASSSRRSTDTQYF. The CDR3 DNA sequence: TGTGCCAGCAGTTCTAGGCGAAGCACAGATACGCAGTATTTT. Variable domain in full (rest from reference TRBV28 and TRBJ2-3): DVKVTQSSRYLVKRTGEKVFLECVQDMDHENMFWYRQDPGLGLRLIYFSYDVKMKEKGDIPEGYSVSREKKERFSLILESASTNQTSMYLCASSSRRSTDTQYFGPGTRLTVL.

In nucleotides, the CDR3 is TGCGCCAGCAGCCCCATACGAGGGAGAGGCTACAATGAGCAGTTCTTC. This sequence encodes CASSPIRGRGYNEQFF. The chain uses TRBV4-1 and TRBJ2-1; perhaps TRBD2 as D (5 bases). V shed 4 bases and J shed 3 bases, with 16 bases lying between them. Per germline, CDR1 MGHRA and CDR2 YSYEKL. There are 16 residues in the CDR3.

This clonotype was recorded many times. This rearrangement joins TRBV28 to TRBJ2-1; TRBD1 is a possible D gene (5 bases). This CDR3 is built from 11 residues. Germline V lookup: CDR1 MDHEN, CDR2 SYDVKM. V was trimmed by 5 bases and J by 9 bases, leaving 8 bases between them. The CDR3 DNA reads as TGTGCCAGCAGTAATAGGGGTGAGCAGTTCTTC. Translated: CASSNRGEQFF.

This clonotype has ten or more counts. The chain carries TRBV24-1 and TRBJ1-2; no clear D. Germline V gene lookup returns CDR1 KGHDR and CDR2 SFDVKD. The CDR3 runs 15 residues. The V gene lost 3 bases and the J gene lost 4 bases, with 14 bases spanning the gap. The CDR3 sequence: CATSDGPSGGYGYTF. As DNA, the CDR3 is TGTGCCACCAGTGATGGCCCCAGCGGTGGCTATGGCTACACCTTC.

As concerns this clonotype: The junction and the germline gene differ at one end; a read error may be behind it. The V call is TRBV7-2, the J call TRBJ2-3; D is ambiguous. CDR1 is SGHTA and CDR2 is FQGNSA in the germline V gene. This CDR3 spans 14 amino acids. CDR3 sequence (DNA): TGTGCCAGCAGCTTAGGAATTAGCATAGATACGCAGTATTTT. It encodes CASSLGISIDTQYF.

In this sample, this clonotype turned up many times. The chain uses TRBV2 and TRBJ2-3; D is uncertain. The CDR3 is made up of 13 amino acids. Germline CDR1 SNHLY, CDR2 FYNNEI. V lost 10 bases and J 7 bases, leaving 18 bases between the germline ends. The CDR3 DNA reads as TGTGCCACCACTAATCCCCCCACGAATACGCAGTATTTT. Residues: CATTNPPTNTQYF.

This clonotype appeared a few times. A much bigger clone sits one base away, suggesting this may be a read error. Written as DNA, the CDR3 is TGTGCCAGCAGCCAGCAGTTGGGGAGTTACAAGCAGTACTTC. This sequence encodes CASSQQLGSYKQYF. The V and J genes are TRBV28 and TRBJ2-7, with TRBD2 as a possible D gene (5 bases). V was trimmed by 6 bases and J by 8 bases, leaving 20 bases between them. CDR1 and CDR2 (germline): MDHEN, SYDVKM. This CDR3 is built from 14 residues.

This clonotype has ten or more counts. The rearrangement joins TRBV6-1 to TRBJ2-3, with D perhaps matching TRBD2 (6 bases). CDR3 length equals 16 residues. The V gene's germline CDR1 is MNHNS and CDR2 SASEGT. V lost 7 bases and J 0 bases, leaving 17 bases between the germline ends. The CDR3, as DNA: TGTGCCAGCACCCAGCGGGCACTAACTAGCACAGATACGCAGTATTTT. It translates to CASTQRALTSTDTQYF.

This clonotype was counted a few times. The CDR3 is CASSLGRTGVAGELFF. Written as DNA, the CDR3 is TGCGCCAGCAGCTTGGGGCGGACAGGGGTGGCCGGGGAGCTGTTTTTT. The J gene is TRBJ2-2, the V gene TRBV5-1; 9 bases are shared with TRBD1. J lost 6 bases, V lost 0 bases, and 6 bases had no gene match. CDR1 SGHRS and CDR2 YFSETQ come from the germline V gene. The CDR3 has 16 amino acids.

This clonotype was observed many times. V usage is TRBV24-1 and J usage is TRBJ2-2, with 7 nucleotides matching TRBD1. CDR1 and CDR2 (germline): KGHDR, SFDVKD. Trimming at V came to 1 base and at J to 6 bases, leaving 4 bases not matched to a gene. The CDR3 extends over 15 amino acids. The CDR3 reads CATSDLTTGSGELFF. The CDR3 DNA sequence: TGTGCCACCAGTGATTTAACGACAGGGTCCGGGGAGCTGTTTTTT.

This clonotype was counted only a few times. The CDR3 coding sequence is TGTGCCAGCAGCTTAGATCTCGGTCCCTTGGGGGAAAAACTGTTTTTT. Amino acids: CASSLDLGPLGEKLFF. The J gene is TRBJ1-4, the V gene TRBV7-2; D is unclear. CDR1 is SGHTA, CDR2 FQGNSA, per germline. Trimming left V 1 base short and J 8 bases short, with 17 bases between. The CDR3 is 16 amino acids.

This clonotype has a count of ten or more. The chain recombines TRBV2 with TRBJ2-6, with D possibly TRBD1 on 6 matching bases. This CDR3 has 14 amino acids. In germline, CDR1 is SNHLY, CDR2 FYNNEI. Trimming cost V 10 bases and J 0 bases, with 10 bases left between them. Here the CDR3 DNA reads TGTGCCACAGTACAGGGCTCTGGGGCCAACGTCCTGACTTTC. Its protein product is CATVQGSGANVLTF. Filled out from reference TRBV2 and TRBJ2-6, the complete variable domain reads EPEVTQTPSHQVTQMGQEVILRCVPISNHLYFYWYRQILGQKVEFLVSFYNNEISEKSEIFDDQFSVERPDGSNFTLKIRSTKLEDSAMYFCATVQGSGANVLTFGAGSRLTVL.

In its sample, this clonotype was seen many times. The chain uses TRBV30 and TRBJ2-7; 9 bases map to TRBD2. The CDR3 has 14 residues. Germline loops: CDR1 GTSNPN, CDR2 SVGIG (reference sequence). V was pared by 0 bases and J by 2 bases, with 2 bases of the junction left unmatched. CDR3 sequence reads: CAWSVSSGTYEQYF. CDR3 nucleotides: TGTGCCTGGAGTGTCTCTAGCGGGACCTACGAGCAGTACTTC.

The V gene is TRBV27, the J gene TRBJ1-6; 7 bases match TRBD1. V shed 6 bases and J 8 bases; nucleotides not matched to a gene: 10. Germline values: CDR1 MNHEY, CDR2 SMNVEV (reference sequence). This CDR3 has 15 amino acids. The CDR3 reads CASSPTGQPYSPLHF. In DNA form, the CDR3 reads TGTGCCAGCAGCCCCACGGGACAGCCTTATTCACCCCTCCACTTT.

This clonotype appeared many times. The rearrangement links TRBV6-1 to TRBJ1-1; D not certain. Trimming left V 2 bases short and J 6 bases short, with 13 bases between. This CDR3 region has 14 residues. Germline CDR1 MNHNS, CDR2 SASEGT. The CDR3 nucleotides read TGTGCCAGCAGTGAATTTTCAGGTAGATCTGAAGCTTTCTTT. Translating gives CASSEFSGRSEAFF.

The chain recombines TRBV5-1 with TRBJ2-5; 8 bases are shared with TRBD2. The CDR3 sequence is 16 residues long. Germline assignment: CDR1 SGHRS and CDR2 YFSETQ. The V segment lost 0 bases and the J segment 5 bases; nucleotides outside the gene matches: 9. The CDR3: CASSLGVGRDGETQYF. In nucleotides, the CDR3 is TGCGCCAGCAGCTTGGGCGTCGGGAGGGACGGTGAGACCCAGTACTTC.

This clonotype was detected a few times. This chain connects TRBV5-1 to TRBJ1-2; no definite D call. In germline, CDR1 is SGHRS, CDR2 YFSETQ. Between the trimmed V and J ends, which lost 2 bases and 8 bases, there was a span of 22 bases. The CDR3 is 16 residues long. The CDR3 sequence: CASSFSQSIGVSGYTF. As DNA, the CDR3 is TGCGCCAGCAGCTTTTCCCAGTCTATTGGTGTCTCCGGCTACACCTTC.

This chain's CDR3 is CASSPAVASGRGEQYF. The CDR3 DNA sequence: TGCGCCAGCAGCCCGGCGGTGGCTAGCGGGAGGGGCGAGCAGTACTTC. V is TRBV5-1 and J is TRBJ2-7; 12 bases are a match to TRBD2. CDR1 and CDR2 from the germline V gene are SGHRS and YFSETQ. V shed 4 bases and J 6 bases; nucleotides not matched to a gene: 11. This CDR3 contains 16 residues.

This clonotype was detected ten times or more. The rearrangement joins TRBV11-2 to TRBJ1-2; no reliable D call. V shed 0 bases and J shed 2 bases, with 4 bases lying between them. The length of the CDR3 is 13 residues. Germline V gene lookup returns CDR1 SGHAT and CDR2 FQNNGV. CDR3 coding DNA: TGTGCCAGCAGCTTAGATAGGAACTATGGCTACACCTTC. It translates to CASSLDRNYGYTF.

A single count supports this clonotype. The chain has TRBV19 and TRBJ2-3; D ambiguous. Per germline, CDR1 LNHDA and CDR2 SQIVND (reference sequence). Trimming cost V 4 bases and J 6 bases, with 5 bases left between them. The CDR3 is 11 amino acids. CDR3 sequence: CASSRWDTQYF. The CDR3 DNA is TGTGCCAGTAGTAGATGGGATACGCAGTATTTT.

This clonotype was found a few times. V usage is TRBV5-1 and J usage is TRBJ1-1; D is uncertain. Trimming removed 0 bases from V and 4 bases from J, with 10 bases in between. Germline values: CDR1 SGHRS, CDR2 YFSETQ. The length of the CDR3 is 14 residues. CDR3 nucleotide sequence: TGCGCCAGCAGCTTGGTGGAGGGAGGCACTGAAGCTTTCTTT. Translated: CASSLVEGGTEAFF. The full variable domain, in which reference TRBV5-1 and TRBJ1-1 provide the parts outside the CDR3, is KAGVTQTPRYLIKTRGQQVTLSCSPISGHRSVSWYQQTPGQGLQFLFEYFSETQRNKGNFPGRFSGRQFSNSRSEMNVSTLELGDSALYLCASSLVEGGTEAFFGQGTRLTVV.

This clonotype was observed a single time. The chain joins TRBV19 to TRBJ1-2; D is unclear. This CDR3 region has 18 residues. CDR1 is LNHDA and CDR2 is SQIVND in the germline V gene (reference sequence). Between the trimmed V and J ends, which lost 3 bases and 4 bases, there was a span of 24 bases. Here the CDR3 reads CASSMLSGRRRNLYGYTF. The CDR3 DNA reads TGTGCCAGTAGTATGTTATCCGGCAGACGAAGGAACCTCTATGGCTACACCTTC.

This clonotype showed up just once. The CDR3 DNA is TGCGCCAGCAGCTTGTGGGACACCAACACTGAAGCTTTCTTT. Translating it yields CASSLWDTNTEAFF. V is TRBV5-1 and J is TRBJ1-1, with a weak D call TRBD1 (6 bases). CDR3 size: 14 residues. The germline CDR1 and CDR2 sequences are SGHRS and YFSETQ. The V end lost 1 base, the J end lost 2 bases, and 9 bases lay between the germline ends.

The sample holds a few counts of this clonotype. The genes are TRBV13 and TRBJ1-5, with D perhaps matching TRBD1 (5 bases). This CDR3 spans 15 amino acids. Germline V gene sequence: CDR1 PRHDT, CDR2 FYEKMQ (reference sequence). V was clipped by 0 bases and J by 4 bases, with 10 bases between them. The CDR3 DNA sequence: TGTGCCAGCAGCTTAGGCCGCGACAGAAATCAGCCCCAGCATTTT. Protein product: CASSLGRDRNQPQHF.

The genes are TRBV5-4 and TRBJ2-2; maybe TRBD2 (7 bases). The CDR3 runs 16 residues. Germline CDR1 reads SGHNT; CDR2 reads YYREEE (reference sequence). Trimming cost V 0 bases and J 2 bases, with 11 bases left between them. Here the CDR3 reads CASSLEGGRNTGELFF. DNA of the CDR3: TGTGCCAGCAGCTTGGAGGGGGGGCGTAACACCGGGGAGCTGTTTTTT.

This clonotype was detected ten times or more. J is TRBJ2-2 and V is TRBV6-2 or TRBV6-3, with no clear D. This CDR3 has 17 amino acids. Trimming removed 0 bases at V and 7 bases at J, with 18 bases between. The germline CDR1 and CDR2 sequences are MNHEY and SVGEGT. The CDR3 DNA is TGTGCCAGCAGTTACTCGTTAAGCCCCGCAAGAAACGGGGAGCTGTTTTTT. This encodes CASSYSLSPARNGELFF.